Listed below are T cell receptor beta chains from one sample, sequenced in a study of T cell repertoires in cytomegalovirus infection. TCRdb re-called the reads through MiXCR, storing one row per CDR3 protein. This table has some 240,000 distinct CDR3 sequences, about 18% appearing once. Sequenced sample: CD8+ T cells from PBMCs. Receptor source: a human donor in good health (CMV status not recorded). Some clones in this sample may be carry-over from other donors' samples. CDR3s include the opening cysteine and the closing phenylalanine or tryptophan.

>TRBV7-9|TRBJ1-5
CASSAETETNQPQHF
>TRBV7-8|TRBJ2-7
CASSRDSPYEQYF
>TRBV28|TRBJ1-5
CAARKTQYNQPQHF
>TRBV28|TRBJ2-1
CASSRTDYNEQFF
>TRBV5-6|TRBJ1-1
CASSPYGGRAFF
>TRBV7-3|TRBJ2-1
CASSLMGGGAYNEQFF
>TRBV2|TRBJ2-2
CASSHPTSGGAVGELFF
>TRBV14|TRBJ1-1
CASSQGRHRVNTEAFF
>TRBV11-1|TRBJ2-4
CASSLTEGNIQYF
>TRBV28|TRBJ2-7
CASFGTGTYEQYF
>TRBV11-3|TRBJ2-5
CASSLRGTRTQYF
>TRBV7-3|TRBJ2-3
CANSPGLATISSTDTQYF
>TRBV3-1|TRBJ2-1
CASSQRMSPYNEQFF
>TRBV20-1|TRBJ2-1
CSALTGYEQFF
>TRBV7-3|TRBJ2-6
CASSLRPGRDRLSGANVLTF
>TRBV5-6|TRBJ2-5
CASRYSPQGDEETQYF
>TRBV9|TRBJ2-1
CASGGDNEQFF
>TRBV4-3|TRBJ2-2
CASSHLQGTGELFF
>TRBV6-6|TRBJ1-5
CASSPERRGVHRANQPQHF
>TRBV7-2|TRBJ1-2
CASSARDILNYGYTF
>TRBV7-7|TRBJ2-3
CAHVPGTDTQYF
>TRBV29-1|TRBJ1-2
CSVPSEDRVFAYGYTF
>TRBV6-6|TRBJ1-4
CASSYRGKDEKLFF
>TRBV11-3|TRBJ2-2
CASSTYLSAGELFF
>TRBV15|TRBJ1-5
CATSRAGDSNQPQHF